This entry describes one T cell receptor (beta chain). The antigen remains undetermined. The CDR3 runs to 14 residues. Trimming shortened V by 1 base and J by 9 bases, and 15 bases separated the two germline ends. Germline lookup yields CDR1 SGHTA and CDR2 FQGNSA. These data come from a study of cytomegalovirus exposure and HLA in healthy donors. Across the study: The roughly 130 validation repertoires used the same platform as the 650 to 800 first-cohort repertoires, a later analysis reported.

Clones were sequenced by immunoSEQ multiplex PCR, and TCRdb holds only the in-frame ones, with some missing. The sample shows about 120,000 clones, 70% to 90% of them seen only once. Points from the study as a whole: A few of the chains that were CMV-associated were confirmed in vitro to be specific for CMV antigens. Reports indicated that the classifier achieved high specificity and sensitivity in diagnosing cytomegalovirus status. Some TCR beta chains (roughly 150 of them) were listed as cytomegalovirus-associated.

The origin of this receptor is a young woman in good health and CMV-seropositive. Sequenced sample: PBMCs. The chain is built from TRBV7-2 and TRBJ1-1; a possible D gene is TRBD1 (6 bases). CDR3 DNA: TGTGCCAGCAGCTTAGTGGGGGACCAGGGGAAAGCTTTCTTT. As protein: CASSLVGDQGKAFF.